Below, one TCR beta chain is given with its context. Its cognate antigen is unknown. CDR1 and CDR2 (germline): SGDLS, YYNGEE. The V end lost 3 bases, the J end lost 2 bases, and 14 bases lay between the germline ends. The CDR3 covers 16 residues. This sample stems from a study of response to subunit inactivated influenza vaccine. Study-wide points: Few new T cells, the authors suggested, are recruited by each seasonal influenza vaccination.

MiXCR was run by TCRdb on the RT-PCR reads, yielding one entry per CDR3 protein. This table has more than 550,000 distinct CDR3 sequences, approximately 12% appearing once. The rearrangement uses TRBV9 and TRBJ2-2; D might be TRBD2 (5 bases). This clonotype was sampled from a man aged 45-65 years who received an inactivated influenza vaccine. The material was PBMCs from blood, obtained on the day of vaccination. Written as DNA, the CDR3 is TGTGCCAGCAGCGGCAATCCAGCGGACAACACCGGGGAGCTGTTTTTT. It translates to CASSGNPADNTGELFF.